This passage covers 28 T cell receptor beta chains from one sample sequenced in a study of PD-L1 blockade in urothelial cancer listed by TCRdb under 2017. Libraries came from the immunoSEQ multiplex PCR assay. Imported from immuneACCESS, the table was reduced by TCRdb to in-frame sequences with V and J called. These copies leave out some clones; in studies compared against another copy, an unresolved V gene accounts for under half, and the cause of the remainder is not known. The sample table contains about 70,000 clones; only one count was recorded for around 80% of them. The top ten hold 4% to 6% of the sample. The source was PBMCs, collected around atezolizumab (anti-PD-L1) treatment. These receptors were collected from a man between 65 and 85 years old with urothelial cancer.

The chain recombines TRBV28 with TRBJ2-7; 8 bases are a match to TRBD2. The length of the CDR3 is 13 residues. The V gene's germline CDR1 is MDHEN and CDR2 SYDVKM. Trimming at V came to 4 bases and at J to 9 bases, leaving 8 bases not matched to a gene. CDR3: CASSSGTRTAQYF. CDR3 DNA sequence: TGTGCCAGCAGTTCCGGGACTAGGACGGCGCAGTACTTC.

The chain links TRBV5-1 to TRBJ2-1; D call uncertain. This CDR3 has 14 residues. The V gene lost 0 bases and the J gene lost 5 bases, with 9 bases spanning the gap. CDR1 and CDR2 from the germline V gene are SGHRS and YFSETQ. CDR3 in amino acids: CASSLANPNNEQFF. The CDR3 coding sequence is TGCGCCAGCAGCTTGGCCAATCCCAACAATGAGCAGTTCTTC.

The genes are TRBV29-1 and TRBJ2-5, with a tentative D call TRBD1 (6 bases). V was cut by 4 bases and J by 9 bases, with 12 bases left in between. CDR1 SQVTM and CDR2 ANQGSEA come from the germline V gene. This CDR3 has 11 amino acids. The chain's CDR3 is CSVAAGASQYF. Here the CDR3 DNA reads TGCAGCGTTGCAGCAGGGGCATCCCAGTACTTC. The variable domain in full, with the rest retrieved from reference TRBV29-1 and TRBJ2-5, is SAVISQKPSRDICQRGTSLTIQCQVDSQVTMMFWYRQQPGQSLTLIATANQGSEATYESGFVIDKFPISRPNLTFSTLTVSNMSPEDSSIYLCSVAAGASQYFGPGTRLLVL.

This chain connects TRBV28 to TRBJ2-1; weak D call: TRBD2 (6 bases). Looked up from germline, CDR1 is MDHEN and CDR2 is SYDVKM. Trimming removed 3 bases from V and 4 bases from J, with 13 bases in between. CDR3 length: 15 amino acids. The CDR3 sequence is CASSFAGRLYNEQFF. As DNA, the CDR3 is TGTGCCAGCAGTTTTGCGGGGAGGCTGTACAATGAGCAGTTCTTC.

This clone was counted between two and nine times. The chain joins TRBV5-6 to TRBJ1-5; TRBD1 agrees at 7 bases. This CDR3 contains 14 residues. Germline trimming cut 5 bases from V and 3 bases from J; bases unmatched to any gene: 5. Germline V CDR1 and CDR2: SGHDT, YYEEEE. DNA for the CDR3: TGTGCCAGCAGTTCCGGGACAGACAATCAGCCCCAGCATTTT. It translates to CASSSGTDNQPQHF.

The rearrangement links TRBV5-1 to TRBJ2-2, with D possibly being TRBD2 (6 bases). Germline values: CDR1 SGHRS, CDR2 YFSETQ. Trimming cost V 0 bases and J 2 bases, with 14 bases left between them. The CDR3 covers 17 residues. CDR3 nucleotides: TGCGCCAGCAGCTTGGGATTTGGCGGGGCAAACACCGGGGAGCTGTTTTTT. Amino acids: CASSLGFGGANTGELFF.

The chain has TRBV6-1 and TRBJ1-1; no definite D call. The CDR3 is made up of 14 amino acids. Trimming took 2 bases from V and 4 from J, leaving 11 bases between them. In germline, CDR1 is MNHNS, CDR2 SASEGT. The DNA for the CDR3 is TGTGCCAGCAGTGAAAGTTTACGAGGCACTGAAGCTTTCTTT. Translation gives CASSESLRGTEAFF.

This clone was detected only a few times. J is TRBJ2-5 and V is TRBV5-1; 8 bases are a match to TRBD2. The CDR3 loop spans 16 amino acids. Germline CDR1 is SGHRS and CDR2 is YFSETQ. With 4 bases clipped from V and 4 bases from J, the junction kept 12 bases outside the gene matches. DNA for the CDR3: TGCGCCAGCAGCCCGGGGGGGGTACAGGGAGGAGAGACCCAGTACTTC. Protein sequence: CASSPGGVQGGETQYF.

The chain recombines TRBV4-1 with TRBJ2-3; 7 positions match TRBD2. With 0 bases clipped from V and 3 bases from J, the junction kept 9 bases outside the gene matches. The CDR3 totals 17 residues. CDR1 and CDR2 from the germline V gene are MGHRA and YSYEKL. CDR3 protein: CASSQDRGLVETDTQYF. The CDR3 DNA sequence: TGCGCCAGCAGCCAAGATCGCGGACTAGTTGAGACAGATACGCAGTATTTT.

The chain couples TRBV7-8 to TRBJ2-2, with D possibly TRBD2 on 5 matching bases. CDR1 and CDR2 from the germline V gene are SGHVS and FQNEAQ. Trimming took 1 base from V and 1 from J, leaving 13 bases between them. This CDR3 has 17 residues. CDR3 DNA: TGTGCCAGCAGCTTAGTTGTAGTAGCGTTGAACACCGGGGAGCTGTTTTTT. Amino acid sequence: CASSLVVVALNTGELFF.

The chain carries TRBV6-5 and TRBJ1-5; 9 bases map to TRBD1. V trimming: 6 bases; J trimming: 6 bases; junction bases outside the gene matches: 9. Germline loops: CDR1 MNHEY, CDR2 SVGAGI. This CDR3 contains 15 residues. The CDR3 sequence is CASSPRTGARQPQHF. CDR3 nucleotide sequence: TGTGCCAGCAGCCCGAGGACAGGGGCGCGTCAGCCCCAGCATTTT.

This chain links TRBV5-1 with TRBJ2-7; 10 positions agree with TRBD1. The germline V gene has CDR1 SGHRS and CDR2 YFSETQ. The V gene end was trimmed by 4 bases and the J gene end by 9 bases; junction bases not matched to a gene: 13. CDR3 length equals 15 residues. CDR3 sequence: CASSPRGQGFAGQYF. The CDR3 bases are TGCGCCAGCAGCCCGAGGGGACAGGGGTTTGCCGGGCAGTACTTC.

J is TRBJ2-1 and V is TRBV5-1; 12 nucleotides align to TRBD2. J gave up 8 bases and V 0 bases, and 6 bases lay outside the gene matches. CDR3 length: 16 residues. Germline V gene lookup returns CDR1 SGHRS and CDR2 YFSETQ. The CDR3 bases are TGCGCCAGCAGCTTGGAGCTAGCGGGAGGGACCGATGAGCAGTTCTTC. It codes for CASSLELAGGTDEQFF.

This clone appeared once. V gene TRBV9 combines with J gene TRBJ2-5, with D tentatively TRBD1 (6 bases). V lost 4 bases, J lost 5 bases, and 21 bases lay in between. CDR3 length: 16 amino acids. Germline CDR1 and CDR2: SGDLS and YYNGEE. CDR3 loop: CASSPSRGAQGETQYF. The CDR3 DNA reads TGTGCCAGCAGCCCCTCCCGAGGGGCCCAGGGGGAGACCCAGTACTTC.

The rearrangement uses TRBV18 and TRBJ2-3; the match to TRBD2 covers 14 bases. The CDR3 loop spans 17 amino acids. Per the germline V gene, CDR1 is KGHSH and CDR2 is LQKENI. With 3 bases clipped from V and 6 bases from J, the junction kept 8 bases outside the gene matches. CDR3 region: CASSPGLAGGRSDTQYF. CDR3 in DNA: TGTGCCAGCTCACCCGGACTAGCGGGAGGTAGGAGTGATACGCAGTATTTT.

This rearrangement joins TRBV29-1 to TRBJ2-7; D not resolved. Germline lookup yields CDR1 SQVTM and CDR2 ANQGSEA. V was clipped by 4 bases and J by 0 bases, with 10 bases between them. The CDR3 consists of 13 residues. CDR3 nucleotides: TGCAGCGTTGTAACGAGCAACTCCTACGAGCAGTACTTC. The encoded protein is CSVVTSNSYEQYF.

This rearrangement joins TRBV5-4 to TRBJ2-7, with 8 positions matching TRBD1. V dropped 0 bases and J dropped 4; count of bases not matched to a gene: 9. Germline V gene data show CDR1 as SGHNT and CDR2 as YYREEE (reference sequence). The CDR3 has 16 residues. The CDR3 nucleotides are TGTGCCAGCAGCTTGGCCGGGACAGGTTGGGGATACGAGCAGTACTTC. Translating it yields CASSLAGTGWGYEQYF.

The V gene is TRBV5-4, the J gene TRBJ2-4, with 9 bases that match TRBD2. In germline, CDR1 is SGHNT, CDR2 YYREEE (reference sequence). V trimming: 4 bases; J trimming: 0 bases; junction bases outside the gene matches: 8. The CDR3 sequence is 17 residues long. CDR3 loop: CASSGTSGGLAKNIQYF. CDR3 nucleotides: TGTGCCAGCAGCGGGACAAGCGGGGGGCTAGCCAAAAACATTCAGTACTTC.

The gene calls are TRBV28 and TRBJ1-2, with D unresolved. V was cut by 5 bases and J by 0 bases, with 16 bases left in between. The CDR3 runs to 16 residues. The germline CDR1 and CDR2 sequences are MDHEN and SYDVKM. The CDR3 loop reads CASSPVLDGANYGYTF. The DNA of the CDR3 is TGTGCCAGCAGTCCTGTACTTGACGGAGCTAACTATGGCTACACCTTC.

This chain connects TRBV28 to TRBJ2-7; 7 bases fit TRBD2. The CDR3 totals 15 residues. Germline CDR1 and CDR2: MDHEN and SYDVKM. The V gene end was trimmed by 7 bases and the J gene end by 1 base; junction bases not matched to a gene: 10. CDR3 coding DNA: TGTGCCAGCAAGGGATACCGCGGGAGTTCCTACGAGCAGTACTTC. It is translated as CASKGYRGSSYEQYF.

CDR3 sequence (DNA): TGTGCCAGCAGCCCAACTACAGGGACCATCGACTATGGCTACACCTTC. Its protein is CASSPTTGTIDYGYTF. The chain joins TRBV7-2 to TRBJ1-2; perhaps TRBD1 as D (6 bases). Trimming removed 5 bases at V and 3 bases at J, with 19 bases between. The length of the CDR3 is 16 residues. CDR1 SGHTA and CDR2 FQGNSA come from the germline V gene.

The genes are TRBV27 and TRBJ1-3; perhaps TRBD1 as D (6 bases). V dropped 5 bases and J dropped 0 bases, with 14 bases sitting between them. Germline V gives CDR1 MNHEY, CDR2 SMNVEV (reference sequence). The CDR3 extends over 16 amino acids. CDR3 nucleotides: TGTGCCAGCAGTCCCCGAGAGGGGGACTCTGGAAACACCATATATTTT. As protein: CASSPREGDSGNTIYF.

The genes are TRBV6-1 and TRBJ2-2; D is perhaps TRBD1 (6 bases). With 6 bases removed from V and 4 bases from J, the gap between germline ends came to 12 bases. Germline V CDR1 and CDR2: MNHNS, SASEGT. The CDR3 covers 14 residues. The CDR3 loop is CASRAQTGTGELFF. The CDR3 DNA reads as TGTGCCAGCAGAGCCCAGACAGGCACCGGGGAGCTGTTTTTT.

This chain connects TRBV11-2 to TRBJ1-4; no clear D. Germline assignment: CDR1 SGHAT and CDR2 FQNNGV. V was pared by 2 bases and J by 8 bases, with 9 bases between. CDR3 size: 13 residues. CDR3 coding DNA: TGTGCCAGCAGCTTACTTGAGGGAGAAAAACTGTTTTTT. This translates into CASSLLEGEKLFF. The complete variable domain, with remaining parts taken from reference TRBV11-2 and TRBJ1-4, reads EAGVAQSPRYKIIEKRQSVAFWCNPISGHATLYWYQQILGQGPKLLIQFQNNGVVDDSQLPKDRFSAERLKGVDSTLKIQPAKLEDSAVYLCASSLLEGEKLFFGSGTQLSVL.

The rearrangement links TRBV6-4 to TRBJ1-5, with a weak D call TRBD1 (5 bases). V was clipped by 5 bases and J by 6 bases, with 11 bases between them. The CDR3 sequence is 13 residues long. Looked up from germline, CDR1 is MRHNA and CDR2 is SNTAGT. CDR3 DNA: TGTGCCAGCAGTCCCGGGGGTGGTCAGCCCCAGCATTTT. It encodes CASSPGGGQPQHF.

The V call is TRBV29-1, the J call TRBJ2-5, with TRBD2 identical over 7 bases. This CDR3 comprises 13 residues. Germline CDR1 and CDR2: SQVTM and ANQGSEA. The V gene end was trimmed by 4 bases and the J gene end by 1 base; junction bases not matched to a gene: 3. CDR3 in DNA: TGCAGCGTTGGACCTAGCGGCCAAGAGACCCAGTACTTC. This sequence encodes CSVGPSGQETQYF. Using reference TRBV29-1 and TRBJ2-5 for the parts outside the CDR3, the full variable domain is SAVISQKPSRDICQRGTSLTIQCQVDSQVTMMFWYRQQPGQSLTLIATANQGSEATYESGFVIDKFPISRPNLTFSTLTVSNMSPEDSSIYLCSVGPSGQETQYFGPGTRLLVL.

The chain uses TRBV6-5 and TRBJ1-1; the D gene is possibly TRBD1 (6 bases). V lost 6 bases, J lost 2 bases, and 16 bases lay in between. CDR1 MNHEY and CDR2 SVGAGI come from the germline V gene. The CDR3 consists of 15 residues. The CDR3 loop is CASSYTGRENTEAFF. In DNA, the CDR3 is TGTGCCAGCAGCTATACAGGGAGGGAAAACACTGAAGCTTTCTTT.

This clone was recorded only once. The chain combines TRBV27 with TRBJ2-2, with 7 positions matching TRBD2. J lost 4 bases, V lost 6 bases, and 11 bases had no gene match. Germline V gene lookup returns CDR1 MNHEY and CDR2 SMNVEV (reference sequence). The CDR3 loop spans 16 amino acids. The CDR3 is CASSPFRRESTGELFF. The DNA of the CDR3 is TGTGCCAGCAGCCCATTTCGGCGGGAGAGCACCGGGGAGCTGTTTTTT.